This T cell receptor (beta chain) stems from a study of human T cells and chemical hapten exposure. This CDR3 has 17 residues. V gave up 4 bases and J gave up 3 bases; unmatched junction bases: 5. The V gene's germline CDR1 is MNHEY and CDR2 SVGAGI. In its sample, this clonotype was seen a few times. What it binds is unknown. Study-level results: Versus controls, expanded TCRs had significantly more large CDR3 similarity clusters.

Documented time point: patch test 3, about 24 weeks after DPC sensitization. The treatment here: therapeutic diphenylcyclopropenone sensitization with weekly scalp DPC. Blood collection happened ahead of applying each patch test. From the RACE reads, TCRdb called clonotypes with MiXCR, one entry per CDR3 protein. Here the sample spans 190,000 or so distinct CDR3 sequences, 20% to 25% being singletons. The sequence was obtained from a woman aged 40-49 years with alopecia areata. Some clones in this sample may be carry-over from other donors' samples. This chain connects TRBV6-5 to TRBJ2-1, with 14 bases matching TRBD2. The specimen comprised whole blood, sampled in connection with sensitization to the hapten diphenylcyclopropenone (DPC). CDR3 sequence: CASSSRTSGRRYNEQFF. The CDR3 region has the DNA TGTGCCAGCAGTTCCCGGACTAGCGGGAGGCGCTACAATGAGCAGTTCTTC.